These 26 T cell receptor beta chains were sequenced from one sample in a study of T-cell memory formation after mild COVID-19 (dated by TCRdb to about 2021). The library was generated by 5' RACE. These reads were obtained on an Illumina NovaSeq 6000. TCRdb's own reprocessing of the public reads used fastp at Q25 and MiXCR and kept productive beta chains. Rows are combined by CDR3 protein, so each entry shows the most common genes and DNA. The sample yields about 140,000 distinct CDR3 sequences; around 21% were counted once. Jointly, the top ten make up approximately 2.4% of the sample. The material sequenced was PBMCs or a T cell subset sorted from them (not recorded which). All receptors derive from an adult woman who had mild COVID-19 (a few samples of this study predate the infection). The sample titles of this study are shuffled in the database, so cell type and time point are left out; the donor was told from shared clones.

The chain links TRBV12-3 or TRBV12-4 to TRBJ2-1; no reliable D call. There are 15 residues in the CDR3. V lost 6 bases to trimming and J lost 0 bases, with 12 bases between them. CDR3 sequence: CASSFASGSYNEQFF. The CDR3 coding sequence is TGTGCCAGCAGCTTCGCGTCGGGCTCCTACAATGAGCAGTTCTTC.

This clonotype has only a few counts. The chain has TRBV20-1 and TRBJ1-1; D is uncertain. CDR1 is DFQATT, CDR2 SNEGSKA, per germline (reference sequence). V was trimmed by 0 bases and J by 0 bases, leaving 20 bases between them. The CDR3 consists of 18 residues. CDR3 in amino acids: CSARDWSRTLEMNTEAFF. CDR3 coding DNA: TGCAGTGCTAGAGATTGGTCCAGGACCCTCGAGATGAACACTGAAGCTTTCTTT.

V is TRBV7-2 and J is TRBJ2-7, with 11 bases fitting TRBD1. Trimming took 5 bases from V and 6 from J; bases not matched to a gene: 6. The CDR3 spans 14 residues. The germline gives CDR1 SGHTA, CDR2 FQGNSA. Written as DNA, the CDR3 is TGTGCCAGCAGCCTGGGACAGGGGGATTTCGAGCAGTACTTC. It yields the protein CASSLGQGDFEQYF.

This clonotype was detected a few times. This chain links TRBV18 with TRBJ2-5; 8 nucleotides line up with TRBD1. The CDR3 consists of 15 residues. V gave up 0 bases and J gave up 4 bases; unmatched junction bases: 4. Germline V lookup: CDR1 KGHSH, CDR2 LQKENI. CDR3 amino acids: CASSPPHDRGETQYF. Written as DNA, the CDR3 is TGTGCCAGCTCACCACCTCACGACAGGGGAGAGACCCAGTACTTC.

This clonotype was seen a handful of times. The chain is built from TRBV3-1 and TRBJ2-5, with 8 bases aligning to TRBD2. The CDR3 is 15 amino acids. CDR1 is LGHDT and CDR2 is YNNKEL in the germline V gene (reference sequence). V lost 5 bases and J lost 5; bases outside the gene matches: 10. The CDR3 nucleotides are TGTGCCAGCAGCTCCAAGCGGGGGTGGGCTGAGACCCAGTACTTC. This codes for CASSSKRGWAETQYF.

This chain joins TRBV9 and TRBJ2-7; TRBD2 matches 13 bases. This CDR3 contains 16 residues. Germline trimming cut 0 bases from V and 4 bases from J; bases unmatched to any gene: 4. CDR1 is SGDLS and CDR2 is YYNGEE in the germline V gene. This chain's CDR3 is CASSVGPGLAGYEQYF. Written as DNA, the CDR3 is TGTGCCAGCAGCGTAGGCCCGGGACTAGCGGGGTACGAGCAGTACTTC.

This clonotype was seen ten or more times. For the CDR3, the DNA is TGTGCCAGCAGCCCCGGATCGCTAGATACGCAGTATTTT. Translating gives CASSPGSLDTQYF. The chain links TRBV9 to TRBJ2-3; D gene unclear. Germline lookup yields CDR1 SGDLS and CDR2 YYNGEE. Deletions cut 4 bases from V and 5 bases from J, with 11 bases between. This CDR3 contains 13 residues.

The table lists this clonotype with a few counts. This sequence joins TRBV12-3 or TRBV12-4 and TRBJ2-4; D is unresolved. Trimming pared 2 bases from V and 9 bases from J, leaving 8 bases between. The CDR3 runs to 12 residues. In nucleotides, the CDR3 is TGTGCCAGCAGTTTACCCTCGACCATTCAGTACTTC. Its protein product is CASSLPSTIQYF.

This clonotype was counted between two and nine times. This chain uses TRBV29-1 with TRBJ2-5; no firm D call. Trimming pared 4 bases from V and 5 bases from J, leaving 5 bases between. Germline V gene sequence: CDR1 SQVTM, CDR2 ANQGSEA. The CDR3 runs to 10 residues. CDR3 DNA sequence: TGCAGCGTTGGTGTGGAGACCCAGTACTTC. Amino acids: CSVGVETQYF.

The CDR3 protein is CASSLRQGRDEQFF. The CDR3 coding sequence is TGCGCCAGCAGCCTAAGACAGGGCAGGGACGAGCAGTTCTTC. The rearrangement links TRBV4-1 to TRBJ2-1, with 7 bases lining up with TRBD1. This CDR3 comprises 14 residues. The J segment lost 10 bases and the V segment lost 4 bases, leaving 10 bases of the junction unmatched. The germline CDR1 and CDR2 sequences are MGHRA and YSYEKL.

V is TRBV6-6 and J is TRBJ2-7, with D maybe TRBD1 (5 bases). V lost 5 bases and J lost 3, with 8 bases in between. This CDR3 region has 12 residues. Germline CDR1 and CDR2: MNHNY and SVGAGI (reference sequence). In DNA form, the CDR3 reads TGTGCCAGCAGTAGACAGTTCTACGAGCAGTACTTC. Amino acid sequence: CASSRQFYEQYF.

This clonotype was recorded only once. The rearrangement uses TRBV7-8 and TRBJ1-4, with unresolved D. This CDR3 has 14 residues. V shed 2 bases and J shed 0 bases, with 4 bases lying between them. Germline loops: CDR1 SGHVS, CDR2 FQNEAQ. The CDR3 sequence is CASSLSSTNEKLFF. Here the CDR3 DNA reads TGTGCCAGCAGCTTATCCTCAACTAATGAAAAACTGTTTTTT.

This clonotype showed up just a few times. This rearrangement joins TRBV4-3 to TRBJ2-1; D is uncertain. CDR3 size: 14 residues. V dropped 1 base and J dropped 6 bases, with 10 bases sitting between them. The germline V gene has CDR1 LGHNA and CDR2 YSLEER. CDR3: CASSQAPSLNEQFF. The CDR3 nucleotides read TGCGCCAGCAGCCAAGCTCCCTCGCTCAATGAGCAGTTCTTC.

This clonotype was observed a few times. The CDR3 bases are TGCGCCAGCAGCTTAGTAGCGGGAGGGGATGAGCAGTTCTTC. It is translated as CASSLVAGGDEQFF. V gene TRBV5-1 combines with J gene TRBJ2-1, with TRBD2 matching 11 bases. V shed 2 bases, J shed 8 bases, and the junction held 3 bases outside the gene matches. The CDR3 length is 14 residues. In germline, CDR1 is SGHRS, CDR2 YFSETQ.

This clonotype was found a few times. The chain uses TRBV12-3 or TRBV12-4 and TRBJ1-1, with D possibly being TRBD1 (6 bases). V gave up 7 bases and J gave up 5 bases, with 14 bases separating them. The CDR3 covers 13 residues. In DNA, the CDR3 is TGTGCCAGCACACAGGGCAGTCGGACTGAAGCTTTCTTT. The encoded protein is CASTQGSRTEAFF.

V gene TRBV20-1 combines with J gene TRBJ2-3; 10 bases are shared with TRBD2. V was pared by 6 bases and J by 0 bases, with 6 bases of the junction left unmatched. The CDR3 totals 15 residues. Per germline, CDR1 DFQATT and CDR2 SNEGSKA (reference sequence). The CDR3 here is CSAERLAGSTDTQYF. The CDR3 DNA is TGCAGTGCCGAGAGACTAGCGGGTAGCACAGATACGCAGTATTTT.

The V gene is TRBV29-1, the J gene TRBJ1-1, with 8 bases lining up with TRBD1. Germline-derived CDR1 and CDR2 are SQVTM and ANQGSEA. V dropped 6 bases and J dropped 4; count of bases not matched to a gene: 10. The CDR3 has 14 amino acids. The CDR3 nucleotides read TGCAGCGTAATCCGGGACAGGAGTCGCACTGAAGCTTTCTTT. This gives the protein CSVIRDRSRTEAFF.

Remarks on this clonotype: A read error may be the cause here, since a much bigger clone is one base away. This rearrangement joins TRBV5-1 to TRBJ2-7; D is undetermined. The CDR3 runs to 13 residues. The germline V gene encodes CDR1 SGHRS and CDR2 YFSETQ. Trimming shortened V by 0 bases and J by 3 bases, and 7 bases separated the two germline ends. CDR3 nucleotide sequence: TGCGCCAGCAGCTTGGACCAACGCTACGAGCAGTACTTC. Amino acid sequence: CASSLDQRYEQYF.

This clonotype was picked up one time. The CDR3, as DNA: TGCGCCAGCAGCCCTATATGTCAAACTTACGAGCAGTACTTC. This codes for CASSPICQTYEQYF. The gene calls are TRBV23-1 and TRBJ2-7; D not resolved. TRBV23-1 is marked as an open reading frame, function uncertain. The CDR3 spans 14 residues. V lost 6 bases and J 4 bases, leaving 16 bases between the germline ends.

The chain joins TRBV18 to TRBJ2-1; 11 bases align to TRBD2. CDR3 length: 15 amino acids. Germline V CDR1 and CDR2: KGHSH, LQKENI. The J segment lost 6 bases and the V segment lost 4 bases, leaving 5 bases of the junction unmatched. CDR3 nucleotides: TGTGCCAGCTCACAAGACGGACTAGCGGGCAATGAGCAGTTCTTC. It yields the protein CASSQDGLAGNEQFF.

This clonotype has only a few counts. This rearrangement joins TRBV7-7 to TRBJ2-1; no firm D call. The CDR3 sequence is 13 residues long. Trimming cost V 5 bases and J 3 bases, with 8 bases left between them. The germline V gene encodes CDR1 SSHAT and CDR2 FNYEAQ (reference sequence). The CDR3 DNA reads TGTGCCAGCAGCCCGCATCTCTACAATGAGCAGTTCTTC. Amino acid sequence: CASSPHLYNEQFF.

The CDR3, as DNA: TGCAGTGCTGTAGCCGGGGGTGGGATCTCTGGGGCCAACGTCCTGACTTTC. Amino acids: CSAVAGGGISGANVLTF. The chain carries TRBV20-1 and TRBJ2-6, with D possibly being TRBD2 (6 bases). CDR3 length: 17 amino acids. Germline CDR1 and CDR2: DFQATT and SNEGSKA (reference sequence). V gave up 5 bases and J gave up 0 bases, with 17 bases separating them.

CDR3 amino acids: CASSLWGGRSGYTF. CDR3 DNA: TGTGCCAGCAGTTTATGGGGGGGCCGATCGGGCTACACCTTC. V is TRBV27 and J is TRBJ1-2; TRBD1 is a possible D gene (6 bases). Trimming cost V 1 base and J 8 bases, with 14 bases left between them. The CDR3 extends over 14 amino acids. CDR1 and CDR2 from the germline V gene are MNHEY and SMNVEV (reference sequence).

V gene TRBV5-1 combines with J gene TRBJ1-1; D not certain. In germline, CDR1 is SGHRS, CDR2 YFSETQ. V shed 1 base and J shed 7 bases, with 8 bases lying between them. The CDR3 has 12 amino acids. The CDR3 region is CASSLWGGEAFF. Here the CDR3 DNA reads TGCGCCAGCAGCTTGTGGGGAGGTGAAGCTTTCTTT.

This clonotype was seen a handful of times. The DNA of the CDR3 is TGTGCCACCAGTGACCCCCTGGACAGCCAGCTGGGCGAGCAGTACTTC. This codes for CATSDPLDSQLGEQYF. This chain uses TRBV24-1 with TRBJ2-7, with D possibly being TRBD1 (6 bases). The V gene lost 4 bases and the J gene lost 6 bases, with 21 bases spanning the gap. The CDR3 length is 16 residues. Germline V gene sequence: CDR1 KGHDR, CDR2 SFDVKD.

The genes are TRBV6-2 or TRBV6-3 and TRBJ1-2; D uncertain. Germline V gene lookup returns CDR1 MNHEY and CDR2 SVGEGT. V was shortened by 2 bases and J by 8 bases, with 6 bases between the two germline ends. The CDR3 runs 11 residues. The CDR3 sequence is CASSYGGGYTF. CDR3 nucleotide sequence: TGTGCCAGCAGTTACGGTGGAGGCTACACCTTC.